Here is one T cell receptor (beta chain) with its context. Its specificity is unknown. For the second PCR, which ran for roughly 7 to 11 cycles, a sample-barcoded 5' primer and a J-beta primer mix were used. TCRdb used MiXCR to reprocess the 5' RACE reads, holding one entry per CDR3 protein. Seen here are 1.8 million or so distinct CDR3 sequences, about two fifths observed once, and the top ten hold under 25%. Looked up from germline, CDR1 is MNHEY and CDR2 is SVGAGI. J was trimmed by 4 bases and V by 6 bases; bases with no gene match: 5. This CDR3 has 15 amino acids. This entry belongs to a study of blood T cells in healthy people across ages. Whole-study findings and limits: Naive and antigen-experienced cells were not separated, limiting conclusive comparison.

V gene TRBV6-5 combines with J gene TRBJ2-1; 11 bases agree with TRBD2. The sequencing sample was made of blood. The sequence derives from a human donor in good health. DNA for the CDR3: TGTGCCAGCAGCCATCTAGCGGGGGGTTACAATGAGCAGTTCTTC. Encoded protein: CASSHLAGGYNEQFF.